This is a list of T cell receptor beta chains from one sample in a study of shared clonotypes between healthy human individuals. The data were produced by immunoSEQ multiplex PCR, yet TCRdb's version contains in-frame clones alone and is incomplete. The sample yields about 2 million clones, 85% to 95% seen once. The sample was naive CD4+ T cells sorted from blood. Source of these receptors: a man in his late teens or twenties in good health. CDR3s include the opening cysteine and the closing phenylalanine or tryptophan. Each record gives: D gene, clone size, V gene, J gene, CDR3 DNA, CDR3 protein. A D gene is named only where the DNA matches it firmly. Clone size is stated in some rows and not others, as once, few, many or a class when expanded.

d_call: .
clone_size: .
v_call: TRBV18
j_call: TRBJ2-2
cdr3_nt: TGTGCCAGCTCACCAGGAATACAGGGAAGGACCGGGGAGCTGTTTTTT
cdr3_aa: CASSPGIQGRTGELFF

d_call: .
clone_size: .
v_call: TRBV5-8
j_call: TRBJ1-4
cdr3_nt: TGTGCCAGCAGCTTGGGACAAACTAATGAAAAACTGTTTTTT
cdr3_aa: CASSLGQTNEKLFF

d_call: TRBD2
clone_size: .
v_call: TRBV7-9
j_call: TRBJ2-7
cdr3_nt: TGTGCCAGCAGCCCCACGGGACTAGCGTATGTTGGCGAGCAGTACTTC
cdr3_aa: CASSPTGLAYVGEQYF

d_call: .
clone_size: .
v_call: TRBV11-2
j_call: TRBJ1-5
cdr3_nt: TGTGCCAGCAGCTTATTAGGGGGACCGATCAATCAGCCCCAGCATTTT
cdr3_aa: CASSLLGGPINQPQHF

d_call: .
clone_size: .
v_call: TRBV13
j_call: TRBJ1-3
cdr3_nt: TGTGCCAGCAGCTCAAAGCTAAATAACTCTGGAAACACCATATATTTT
cdr3_aa: CASSSKLNNSGNTIYF

d_call: .
clone_size: .
v_call: TRBV5-4
j_call: TRBJ2-7
cdr3_nt: TGTGCCAGCAGCCCCGACCGGGGCGAGCAGTACTTC
cdr3_aa: CASSPDRGEQYF

d_call: .
clone_size: .
v_call: TRBV25-1
j_call: TRBJ2-7
cdr3_nt: TGTGCCAGCAGTGACGAAGAGAGGGAATACGAGCAGTACTTC
cdr3_aa: CASSDEEREYEQYF

d_call: TRBD2
clone_size: .
v_call: TRBV9
j_call: TRBJ2-7
cdr3_nt: TGTGCCAGCAGCTCATGGACTAGCGGGAGTCCCAATAGCTCCTACGAGCAGTACTTC
cdr3_aa: CASSSWTSGSPNSSYEQYF

d_call: TRBD2
clone_size: .
v_call: TRBV6-5
j_call: TRBJ2-5
cdr3_nt: TGTGCCAGCAGTCTAGAACTAGCGGGAAGGCACTTC
cdr3_aa: CASSLELAGRHF

d_call: .
clone_size: .
v_call: TRBV5-1
j_call: TRBJ2-1
cdr3_nt: TGCGCCAGCAGCTTGTCGAGCGGGCTCTACAATGAGCAGTTCTTC
cdr3_aa: CASSLSSGLYNEQFF

d_call: .
clone_size: .
v_call: TRBV5-1
j_call: TRBJ2-7
cdr3_nt: TGCGCCAGCAGCTTGGGGTCTGAGAGGCAGTACTTC
cdr3_aa: CASSLGSERQYF

d_call: .
clone_size: .
v_call: TRBV5-4
j_call: TRBJ1-1
cdr3_nt: TGTGCCAGCAGCTTCACACCTGTCACTGAAGCTTTCTTT
cdr3_aa: CASSFTPVTEAFF

d_call: .
clone_size: .
v_call: TRBV18
j_call: TRBJ2-2
cdr3_nt: TGTGCCAGCTCATCAACAGGGACCGGGGAGCTGTTTTTT
cdr3_aa: CASSSTGTGELFF

d_call: TRBD2
clone_size: .
v_call: TRBV5-6
j_call: TRBJ2-1
cdr3_nt: TGTGCCAGCAGCTTCTTTGCGGGAGTCAATGAGCAGTTCTTC
cdr3_aa: CASSFFAGVNEQFF

d_call: .
clone_size: .
v_call: TRBV2
j_call: TRBJ2-3
cdr3_nt: TGTGCCAGCAGATTATGGGGAGTGGGTGCAGATACGCAGTATTTT
cdr3_aa: CASRLWGVGADTQYF

d_call: .
clone_size: .
v_call: TRBV10-2
j_call: TRBJ1-2
cdr3_nt: TGCGCCAGCAGTGAGTCGCGGGGATTTGGGTATGGCTACACCTTC
cdr3_aa: CASSESRGFGYGYTF

d_call: .
clone_size: few
v_call: TRBV18
j_call: TRBJ2-5
cdr3_nt: TGTGCCAGCTCACCACTCCAAGAGACCCAGTACTTC
cdr3_aa: CASSPLQETQYF

d_call: .
clone_size: .
v_call: TRBV5-1
j_call: TRBJ2-2
cdr3_nt: TGCGCCAGCAGCTTGGCGCCCTACACCGGGGAGCTGTTTTTT
cdr3_aa: CASSLAPYTGELFF

d_call: .
clone_size: .
v_call: TRBV25-1
j_call: TRBJ2-3
cdr3_nt: TGTGCCAGCAGTCACCTTAGCACAGATACGCAGTATTTT
cdr3_aa: CASSHLSTDTQYF

d_call: .
clone_size: .
v_call: TRBV5-4
j_call: TRBJ2-7
cdr3_nt: TGTGCCAGCAGCTCCCTTTCCGGGGCCGGGACCGGCGACGAGCAGTACTTC
cdr3_aa: CASSSLSGAGTGDEQYF

d_call: .
clone_size: .
v_call: TRBV5-1
j_call: TRBJ1-4
cdr3_nt: TGCGCCAGCAGCTTGGACCAGGGGCTAACTAATGAAAAACTGTTTTTT
cdr3_aa: CASSLDQGLTNEKLFF

d_call: .
clone_size: .
v_call: TRBV19
j_call: TRBJ1-1
cdr3_nt: TGTGCCAGTAGGGAAGGACGGGCCTCGAACACTGAAGCTTTCTTT
cdr3_aa: CASREGRASNTEAFF

d_call: TRBD2
clone_size: .
v_call: TRBV12-5
j_call: TRBJ2-1
cdr3_nt: TGTGCTAGTGGTTTGGTAAGGCCTAGCGGGTCTTACAATGAGCAGTTCTTC
cdr3_aa: CASGLVRPSGSYNEQFF

d_call: .
clone_size: .
v_call: TRBV6-1
j_call: TRBJ2-1
cdr3_nt: TGTGCCAGCAGTGAAGCTTTGGGGCAGGGCCCCTACAATGAGCAGTTCTTC
cdr3_aa: CASSEALGQGPYNEQFF

d_call: .
clone_size: .
v_call: TRBV5-5
j_call: TRBJ2-2
cdr3_nt: TGTGCCAGCAACCAGATCCTGACGGTGAACACCGGGGAGCTGTTTTTT
cdr3_aa: CASNQILTVNTGELFF

d_call: .
clone_size: .
v_call: TRBV7-2
j_call: TRBJ2-7
cdr3_nt: TGTGCCAGCAGCTTAGCAACTAGCTACGAGCAGTACTTC
cdr3_aa: CASSLATSYEQYF

d_call: .
clone_size: .
v_call: TRBV30
j_call: TRBJ1-1
cdr3_nt: TGTGCCTGGAGTGTTTCACCCCTGGCTTTCTTT
cdr3_aa: CAWSVSPLAFF

d_call: TRBD1
clone_size: .
v_call: TRBV4-3
j_call: TRBJ2-3
cdr3_nt: TGCGCCAGCAGCCAGAACACCGGGACAGGGATTTCAGATACGCAGTATTTT
cdr3_aa: CASSQNTGTGISDTQYF

d_call: .
clone_size: once
v_call: TRBV9
j_call: TRBJ2-7
cdr3_nt: TGTGCCAGCAGCGTAGGCGGACAGTTTGCCGAGCAGTACTTC
cdr3_aa: CASSVGGQFAEQYF

d_call: .
clone_size: .
v_call: TRBV30
j_call: TRBJ2-3
cdr3_nt: TGTGCCTGGAGTGTACTAACTCTCACAGATACGCAGTATTTT
cdr3_aa: CAWSVLTLTDTQYF

d_call: .
clone_size: .
v_call: TRBV25-1
j_call: TRBJ2-7
cdr3_nt: TGTGCCAGCAGTGAATCGGCCAGGGGGGACTACGAGCAGTACTTC
cdr3_aa: CASSESARGDYEQYF

d_call: .
clone_size: .
v_call: TRBV28
j_call: TRBJ2-5
cdr3_nt: TGTGCCAGCAGTGGGGGGCGGGGAAGAGAGACCCAGTACTTC
cdr3_aa: CASSGGRGRETQYF

d_call: .
clone_size: .
v_call: TRBV6-5
j_call: TRBJ2-3
cdr3_nt: TGTGCCAGCAGTCTCGGCGGGGGCACAGATACGCAGTATTTT
cdr3_aa: CASSLGGGTDTQYF

d_call: TRBD1
clone_size: .
v_call: TRBV7-9
j_call: TRBJ2-2
cdr3_nt: TGTGCCAGCAGCTGGGGACAGCGGACCTACACCGGGGAGCTGTTTTTT
cdr3_aa: CASSWGQRTYTGELFF

d_call: TRBD1
clone_size: .
v_call: TRBV10-3
j_call: TRBJ1-2
cdr3_nt: TGTGCCATCAGTGAGTCTACACAGGGGGCGTCGGGCGGCTACACCTTC
cdr3_aa: CAISESTQGASGGYTF

d_call: TRBD1
clone_size: .
v_call: TRBV5-6
j_call: TRBJ1-6
cdr3_nt: TGTGCCAGCAGCAAGGCCGTGGGAGGGGGCCTATTGAATTCACCCCTCCACTTT
cdr3_aa: CASSKAVGGGLLNSPLHF

d_call: TRBD1
clone_size: .
v_call: TRBV10-3
j_call: TRBJ1-2
cdr3_nt: TGTGCCATCAGTGATAGTGTACAGGGGGACTATGGCTACACCTTC
cdr3_aa: CAISDSVQGDYGYTF

d_call: TRBD2
clone_size: .
v_call: TRBV2
j_call: TRBJ2-7
cdr3_nt: TGTGCCAGCTTTGGGACTAGCGCCACTCTAAAGCAGTACTTC
cdr3_aa: CASFGTSATLKQYF

d_call: .
clone_size: once
v_call: TRBV13
j_call: TRBJ1-6
cdr3_nt: TGTGCCAGCAGCCCCGGGGGACGTAATTCACCCCTCCACTTT
cdr3_aa: CASSPGGRNSPLHF

d_call: .
clone_size: .
v_call: TRBV5-4
j_call: TRBJ2-3
cdr3_nt: TGTGCCAGCAGCCCCCCGGGGCCGAGCACAGATACGCAGTATTTT
cdr3_aa: CASSPPGPSTDTQYF

d_call: .
clone_size: few
v_call: TRBV7-9
j_call: TRBJ1-5
cdr3_nt: TGTGCCAGCAGCTCGTATAGCAATCAGCCCCAGCATTTT
cdr3_aa: CASSSYSNQPQHF

d_call: .
clone_size: .
v_call: TRBV28
j_call: TRBJ1-2
cdr3_nt: TGTGCCAGCAGTTTCCGCAGAGGGACGACTAACTATGGCTACACCTTC
cdr3_aa: CASSFRRGTTNYGYTF

d_call: .
clone_size: .
v_call: TRBV7-2
j_call: TRBJ1-1
cdr3_nt: TGTGCCAGCAGCTTAGCACCGAACACTGAAGCTTTCTTT
cdr3_aa: CASSLAPNTEAFF

d_call: .
clone_size: .
v_call: TRBV28
j_call: TRBJ2-7
cdr3_nt: .
cdr3_aa: CASILGGGSYEQYF

d_call: TRBD2
clone_size: .
v_call: TRBV19
j_call: TRBJ2-3
cdr3_nt: TGTGCCAGTAGTATATTGGGCGGGAGAGGCCCAGATACGCAGTATTTT
cdr3_aa: CASSILGGRGPDTQYF

d_call: .
clone_size: .
v_call: TRBV25-1
j_call: TRBJ2-1
cdr3_nt: TGTGCCAGCAGTGACTCGCTCTCCTACAATGAGCAGTTCTTC
cdr3_aa: CASSDSLSYNEQFF

d_call: .
clone_size: .
v_call: TRBV11-2
j_call: TRBJ2-3
cdr3_nt: TGTGCCAGCAGCCCCCGATGGAGCGAGGGGACAGATACGCAGTATTTT
cdr3_aa: CASSPRWSEGTDTQYF

d_call: TRBD2
clone_size: .
v_call: TRBV18
j_call: TRBJ2-5
cdr3_nt: TGTGCCAGCTCACCAGAGCTAGCGGGGGAGAAAGAGACCCAGTACTTC
cdr3_aa: CASSPELAGEKETQYF

d_call: .
clone_size: .
v_call: TRBV2
j_call: TRBJ2-2
cdr3_nt: TGTGCCAGCAGAGACGGACATACGAACACCGGGGAGCTGTTTTTT
cdr3_aa: CASRDGHTNTGELFF

d_call: TRBD1
clone_size: .
v_call: TRBV7-9
j_call: TRBJ2-7
cdr3_nt: TGTGCCAGCAGCTTAGCCTGGGCCGGGACAGGGTCTGGCTACGAGCAGTACTTC
cdr3_aa: CASSLAWAGTGSGYEQYF

d_call: .
clone_size: .
v_call: TRBV5-4
j_call: TRBJ2-2
cdr3_nt: TGTGCCAGCAGCTTGGGAGTTAGCGGCACCGGGGAGCTGTTTTTT
cdr3_aa: CASSLGVSGTGELFF

d_call: TRBD2
clone_size: .
v_call: TRBV5-4
j_call: TRBJ2-3
cdr3_nt: TGTGCCAGCAGCTTGTTCCCCAGACTAGCGGGAGATCATACGCAGTATTTT
cdr3_aa: CASSLFPRLAGDHTQYF

d_call: .
clone_size: once
v_call: TRBV10-3
j_call: TRBJ2-1
cdr3_nt: TGTGCCATCACTAACGGGAATAACAATGAGCAGTTCTTC
cdr3_aa: CAITNGNNNEQFF

d_call: .
clone_size: .
v_call: TRBV5-4
j_call: TRBJ2-3
cdr3_nt: TGTGCCAGCAGCTTGAGACGGGAAGGAGATACGCAGTATTTT
cdr3_aa: CASSLRREGDTQYF